The 28 T cell receptor beta chains in this list originate from one sample, sequenced in a study of CD8 T cells in ankylosing spondylitis. These receptors lack a known antigen. TCRdb redid the calling of the 5' RACE reads with MiXCR, one entry per CDR3 protein. The sample contains 330,000 or so distinct CDR3 sequences, less than 10% of which appear only once. Findings of the study overall: Seemingly distinctive of ankylosing spondylitis blood was a TCR beta motif formed by eight highly homologous variants.

Material for sequencing was blood, either unsorted or a sorted T cell fraction (not recorded which). Source of these receptors: a male donor with ankylosing spondylitis.

This chain connects TRBV12-3 or TRBV12-4 to TRBJ2-5, with D hard to call. The CDR3 runs to 13 residues. V lost 0 bases and J 7 bases, leaving 9 bases between the germline ends. CDR3 bases: TGTGCCAGCAGTTTAGCCCTATTGGGGACCCAGTACTTC. Translated, it gives CASSLALLGTQYF.

In regard to this clonotype: This may be a read error, as it is one base from a much larger clone. CDR3 sequence (DNA): TGCTGTGCTAGAGATTCGGTCCGAGTGGCAGACACCGGGGAGCTGTTTTTT. Its protein product is CCARDSVRVADTGELFF. The chain employs TRBV20-1 and TRBJ2-2; no clear D. The CDR3 is made up of 17 amino acids. Germline V gene sequence: CDR1 DFQATT, CDR2 SNEGSKA (reference sequence).

The chain joins TRBV3-1 to TRBJ2-2; 7 nucleotides line up with TRBD1. CDR3 size: 15 residues. V lost 1 base to trimming and J lost 3 bases; unmatched junction nucleotides: 2. In germline, CDR1 is LGHDT, CDR2 YNNKEL (reference sequence). As DNA, the CDR3 is TGTGCCAGCAGCCAAGGGGACAGACACACCGGGGAGCTGTTTTTT. Protein: CASSQGDRHTGELFF.

This clonotype was seen only a few times. V and J are TRBV21-1 and TRBJ1-5. TRBV21-1 is tagged as a pseudogene. The CDR3 runs to 13 residues. The CDR3 here is CASSYELRQPQHF. DNA for the CDR3: TGTGCCAGCAGCTACGAGCTTCGGCAGCCCCAGCATTTT.

This clonotype was seen only a few times. The V and J genes are TRBV6-2 or TRBV6-3 and TRBJ2-1; TRBD2 matches 14 bases. This CDR3 comprises 17 residues. Looked up from germline, CDR1 is MNHEY and CDR2 is SVGEGT. After removal of 4 bases from V and 7 bases from J, the junction contained 9 bases not matched to a gene. CDR3 nucleotides: TGTGCCAGCAGTTCAACCGGGACTAGCGGGGGTTCTAATGAGCAGTTCTTC. This gives the protein CASSSTGTSGGSNEQFF.

This clonotype was counted only a few times. The V gene is TRBV9, the J gene TRBJ2-7; no reliable D call. The V gene lost 2 bases and the J gene lost 1 base, with 10 bases spanning the gap. Germline CDR1 is SGDLS and CDR2 is YYNGEE. The CDR3 loop spans 14 amino acids. The CDR3 bases are TGTGCCAGCAGCGTTCCAAGGAAATCCTACGAGCAGTACTTC. Translation: CASSVPRKSYEQYF.

The V gene is TRBV7-9, the J gene TRBJ1-5; D ambiguous. Trimming removed 5 bases from V and 3 bases from J, with 11 bases in between. This CDR3 is built from 14 residues. Looked up from germline, CDR1 is SEHNR and CDR2 is FQNEAQ (reference sequence). CDR3 residues: CASSPLGVNQPQHF. CDR3 coding DNA: TGTGCCAGCAGCCCCCTTGGGGTCAATCAGCCCCAGCATTTT.

The V gene is TRBV12-3 or TRBV12-4, the J gene TRBJ1-2, with D possibly TRBD1 on 6 matching bases. The CDR3 spans 15 residues. Trimming left V 2 bases short and J 3 bases short, with 13 bases between. The CDR3 region is CASSLNPPGDYGYTF. CDR3 nucleotide sequence: TGTGCCAGCAGTTTAAACCCCCCAGGGGACTATGGCTACACCTTC.

Only a few counts were recorded for this clonotype. The V gene is TRBV10-3, the J gene TRBJ1-1, with D perhaps TRBD1 (6 bases). The CDR3 extends over 15 amino acids. Germline CDR1 and CDR2: ENHRY and SYGVKD. V was pared by 6 bases and J by 1 base, with 15 bases between. The CDR3 sequence: CAIRGPGQRNTEAFF. The CDR3 nucleotides read TGTGCCATCAGAGGACCGGGACAACGGAACACTGAAGCTTTCTTT.

This clonotype was detected a few times. The rearrangement uses TRBV5-1 and TRBJ2-5, with D perhaps assigned TRBD1 or TRBD2 (5 bases each). Germline loops: CDR1 SGHRS, CDR2 YFSETQ. This CDR3 is built from 13 residues. Trimming cost V 3 bases and J 3 bases, with 9 bases left between them. CDR3 in amino acids: CASSSGPEETQYF. In DNA, the CDR3 is TGCGCCAGCAGCTCGGGACCAGAAGAGACCCAGTACTTC.

This clonotype was seen a handful of times. The V call is TRBV7-9, the J call TRBJ2-1; the D gene is possibly TRBD2 (6 bases). Trimming shortened V by 3 bases and J by 0 bases, and 15 bases separated the two germline ends. The CDR3 is 17 amino acids. From germline, CDR1 is SEHNR and CDR2 FQNEAQ (reference sequence). The CDR3 loop reads CASSLPRLDTSYNEQFF. The DNA for the CDR3 is TGTGCCAGCAGCTTGCCCCGACTAGATACCTCCTACAATGAGCAGTTCTTC. The full variable domain, rest sourced from reference TRBV7-9 and TRBJ2-1, is DTGVSQNPRHKITKRGQNVTFRCDPISEHNRLYWYRQTLGQGPEFLTYFQNEAQLEKSRLLSDRFSAERPKGSFSTLEIQRTEQGDSAMYLCASSLPRLDTSYNEQFFGPGTRLTVL.

At least ten counts were recorded for this clonotype. The V and J genes are TRBV5-5 and TRBJ2-7; no clear D gene. Germline CDR1 and CDR2: SGHKS and YYEKEE (reference sequence). V gave up 0 bases and J gave up 4 bases, with 11 bases separating them. CDR3 length: 14 residues. This chain's CDR3 is CASSLDSPLYEQYF. The DNA of the CDR3 is TGTGCCAGCAGCTTGGATTCCCCATTATACGAGCAGTACTTC.

This clonotype has ten or more counts. In nucleotides, the CDR3 is TGCGCCAGCAGCTTGGAACCGGGTAGGAATCAGCCCCAGCATTTT. Residues: CASSLEPGRNQPQHF. The genes are TRBV5-1 and TRBJ1-5, with no clear D. The CDR3 loop spans 15 amino acids. The V gene's germline CDR1 is SGHRS and CDR2 YFSETQ. V gave up 0 bases and J gave up 4 bases, with 11 bases separating them.

This clonotype has more than one count but fewer than ten. This chain uses TRBV7-2 with TRBJ2-7, with TRBD2 matching 9 bases. Trimming took 5 bases from V and 7 from J; bases not matched to a gene: 9. The germline CDR1 and CDR2 sequences are SGHTA and FQGNSA. This CDR3 is 14 amino acids long. In DNA form, the CDR3 reads TGTGCCAGCAGCCCCCCGGGACTAGCAAGGGAGCAGTACTTC. It yields the protein CASSPPGLAREQYF.

The genes are TRBV3-1 and TRBJ1-6; D unresolved. The V gene lost 5 bases and the J gene lost 9 bases, with 17 bases spanning the gap. This CDR3 comprises 15 residues. The germline gives CDR1 LGHDT, CDR2 YNNKEL (reference sequence). CDR3: CASSAPRGFGSPLHF. The CDR3, as DNA: TGTGCCAGCAGCGCCCCCCGAGGGTTCGGTTCACCCCTCCACTTT.

This clonotype was picked up a small number of times. This chain joins TRBV27 and TRBJ2-2; 8 bases map to TRBD2. V lost 1 base, J lost 1 base, and 8 bases stayed unmatched. CDR3 length: 18 residues. Looked up from germline, CDR1 is MNHEY and CDR2 is SMNVEV (reference sequence). CDR3 DNA: TGTGCCAGCAGTTTATTAGTGGTTAGCGGGGTGAACACCGGGGAGCTGTTTTTT. Translating it yields CASSLLVVSGVNTGELFF.

Many counts were recorded for this clonotype. The chain uses TRBV4-3 and TRBJ2-2, with D unresolved. The CDR3 runs 14 residues. Germline V CDR1 and CDR2: LGHNA, YSLEER. V was trimmed by 4 bases and J by 0 bases, leaving 6 bases between them. The CDR3, as DNA: TGCGCCAGCAGCCTCCGAGCGAACACCGGGGAGCTGTTTTTT. Encoded protein: CASSLRANTGELFF.

This clonotype was seen at least ten times. J is TRBJ2-1 and V is TRBV4-2; 10 nucleotides match TRBD2. The CDR3 covers 17 residues. J lost 6 bases, V lost 0 bases, and 8 bases had no gene match. From germline, CDR1 is LGHNA and CDR2 YNFKEQ. The CDR3 sequence: CASSQDDRTSGANEQFF. For the CDR3, the DNA is TGTGCCAGCAGCCAAGATGATCGGACTAGCGGCGCCAATGAGCAGTTCTTC.

The V and J genes are TRBV20-1 and TRBJ2-5, with D possibly TRBD1 on 6 matching bases. The germline V and J ends were trimmed by 6 bases and 1 base, with 12 bases remaining between them. Germline V CDR1 and CDR2: DFQATT, SNEGSKA (reference sequence). The CDR3 sequence is 13 residues long. For the CDR3, the DNA is TGCAGTGCCCTTCGGACAGCCCAAGAGACCCAGTACTTC. It is translated as CSALRTAQETQYF.

This clonotype has only a few counts. The rearrangement links TRBV11-2 to TRBJ2-1; 8 positions match TRBD2. V dropped 1 base and J dropped 7; count of bases not matched to a gene: 3. The V gene's germline CDR1 is SGHAT and CDR2 FQNNGV. The CDR3 covers 14 residues. CDR3 in amino acids: CASSLAGGVNEQFF. The CDR3 DNA is TGTGCCAGCAGCTTAGCGGGAGGGGTAAATGAGCAGTTCTTC.

This chain connects TRBV4-1 to TRBJ1-4; tentative D call: TRBD1 (5 bases). This CDR3 has 14 residues. The V end was cut by 1 base, the J end by 10 bases, with 13 bases between. CDR1 is MGHRA and CDR2 is YSYEKL in the germline V gene. The DNA for the CDR3 is TGCGCCAGCAGCCAAGGGGAAGGGGAGGGAAAACTGTTTTTT. This sequence encodes CASSQGEGEGKLFF.

This clonotype showed up just a few times. The genes are TRBV7-2 and TRBJ2-7; tentatively, D is TRBD2 (5 bases). The CDR3 extends over 14 amino acids. V was clipped by 7 bases and J by 4 bases, with 17 bases between them. Germline CDR1 and CDR2: SGHTA and FQGNSA. CDR3: CASTWGVREYEQYF. The CDR3 bases are TGTGCCAGCACTTGGGGAGTTCGGGAATACGAGCAGTACTTC.

The rearrangement links TRBV12-3 or TRBV12-4 to TRBJ1-5; a possible D gene is TRBD1 (5 bases). This CDR3 contains 14 residues. The germline V and J ends were trimmed by 7 bases and 0 bases, with 10 bases remaining between them. CDR3 amino acids: CASTQGVSNQPQHF. The CDR3 region has the DNA TGTGCCAGCACCCAAGGGGTTAGCAATCAGCCCCAGCATTTT.

This clonotype has ten or more counts. This chain uses TRBV6-1 with TRBJ2-1; 8 bases are a match to TRBD2. V shed 2 bases and J 1 base; nucleotides not matched to a gene: 4. Germline V gives CDR1 MNHNS, CDR2 SASEGT. The CDR3 has 16 amino acids. CDR3 sequence reads: CASSEFGGGSYNEQFF. The CDR3, as DNA: TGTGCCAGCAGTGAATTTGGCGGGGGGTCCTACAATGAGCAGTTCTTC.

At least ten counts were recorded for this clonotype. J is TRBJ2-7 and V is TRBV14, with D uncertain. The CDR3 extends over 13 amino acids. The ends were cut back, 0 bases at V and 2 bases at J, with 5 bases in the middle. CDR1 is SGHDN and CDR2 is FVKESK in the germline V gene. The CDR3 spells CASSQEQTYEQYF. The DNA for the CDR3 is TGTGCCAGCAGCCAAGAACAGACCTACGAGCAGTACTTC.

The sample holds a few counts of this clonotype. The chain carries TRBV20-1 and TRBJ2-7; TRBD1 matches 11 bases. Trimming took 1 base from V and 0 from J; bases not matched to a gene: 2. This CDR3 is built from 15 residues. Germline V gene sequence: CDR1 DFQATT, CDR2 SNEGSKA (reference sequence). The CDR3 sequence is CSARAGQGGSYEQYF. In nucleotides, the CDR3 is TGCAGTGCTAGAGCGGGACAGGGGGGCTCCTACGAGCAGTACTTC.

The chain has TRBV11-2 and TRBJ1-2; unclear D gene. The CDR3 length is 15 residues. Germline CDR1 is SGHAT and CDR2 is FQNNGV. The V end lost 0 bases, the J end lost 4 bases, and 12 bases lay between the germline ends. The CDR3 DNA sequence: TGTGCCAGCAGCTTAGATATAGAGGCGAGCTATGGCTACACCTTC. Translated: CASSLDIEASYGYTF.

The CDR3 coding sequence is TGTGCCAGCAGCTTTGGTCCGCGGCCCCAGCATTTT. Protein sequence: CASSFGPRPQHF. The chain uses TRBV7-9 and TRBJ1-5; D unclear. The CDR3 loop spans 12 amino acids. V lost 3 bases to trimming and J lost 9 bases, with 9 bases between them. From germline, CDR1 is SEHNR and CDR2 FQNEAQ (reference sequence).